The 30 T cell receptor beta chains below all came from one sample that was sequenced in a study of blood T cell repertoires in COVID-19. TCRdb's copy holds only in-frame clones and misses some; the assay was immunoSEQ multiplex PCR. The sample consists of 250,000 to 350,000 clones, about 81% of them appearing once. Sequenced sample: peripheral blood. These receptors were obtained from a human donor with COVID-19, enrolled during active disease. The donor label of this sample is uncertain.

A word on this clone: Other DNA sequences in this specimen translate into the identical CDR3. The rearrangement uses TRBV5-1 and TRBJ2-7; 8 bases match TRBD2. CDR1 is SGHRS, CDR2 YFSETQ, per germline. The CDR3 loop spans 13 amino acids. V lost 4 bases, J lost 3 bases, and 3 bases stayed unmatched. CDR3: CASSPSGSYEQYF. CDR3 in DNA: TGCGCCAGCAGCCCCAGCGGGAGCTACGAGCAGTACTTC.

The chain joins TRBV18 to TRBJ2-3; 10 positions agree with TRBD2. The CDR3 runs to 16 residues. Germline V gene sequence: CDR1 KGHSH, CDR2 LQKENI. Losses at the gene ends were 6 bases for V and 2 bases for J; bases not matched to a gene: 8. The CDR3 reads CASSPLAGAYTDTQYF. The CDR3 coding sequence is TGTGCCAGCTCTCCCCTAGCGGGAGCGTACACAGATACGCAGTATTTT.

CDR3 loop: CASSLDRGDTSPLHF. CDR3 sequence (DNA): TGTGCCAGCAGCTTGGACCGCGGGGATACGTCACCCCTCCACTTT. The chain combines TRBV5-4 with TRBJ1-6; no firm D call. The CDR3 totals 15 residues. From germline, CDR1 is SGHNT and CDR2 YYREEE (reference sequence). Trimming pared 0 bases from V and 10 bases from J, leaving 14 bases between.

The V and J genes are TRBV12-3 or TRBV12-4 and TRBJ1-1; no clear D gene. This CDR3 is built from 12 residues. Trimming cost V 2 bases and J 3 bases, with 4 bases left between them. CDR3 coding DNA: TGTGCCAGCAGTTTATATGACACTGAAGCTTTCTTT. It encodes CASSLYDTEAFF.

The rearrangement uses TRBV12-3 or TRBV12-4 and TRBJ1-2; no firm D call. With 3 bases removed from V and 11 bases from J, the gap between germline ends came to 7 bases. This CDR3 has 10 residues. In nucleotides, the CDR3 is TGTGCCAGCAGTTTGGAGTCTTACACCTTC. Its translation is CASSLESYTF.

The chain uses TRBV9 and TRBJ2-2; 7 bases agree with TRBD2. Germline trimming cut 3 bases from V and 2 bases from J; bases unmatched to any gene: 10. The germline CDR1 and CDR2 sequences are SGDLS and YYNGEE. The length of the CDR3 is 17 residues. This chain's CDR3 is CASSAPKGGPNTGELFF. CDR3 DNA: TGTGCCAGCAGCGCGCCGAAGGGAGGGCCTAACACCGGGGAGCTGTTTTTT.

The genes are TRBV19 and TRBJ1-4; D is perhaps TRBD1 (6 bases). Per the germline V gene, CDR1 is LNHDA and CDR2 is SQIVND (reference sequence). There are 14 residues in the CDR3. With 5 bases removed from V and 6 bases from J, the gap between germline ends came to 13 bases. CDR3 coding DNA: TGTGCCAGTAGTCCCGGGACAACCTATGAAAAACTGTTTTTT. Protein: CASSPGTTYEKLFF.

The rearrangement links TRBV18 to TRBJ1-2; 7 bases line up with TRBD1. Trimming cost V 5 bases and J 3 bases; bases outside gene matches: 9. The CDR3 loop spans 15 amino acids. Germline V lookup: CDR1 KGHSH, CDR2 LQKENI. CDR3 in DNA: TGTGCCAGCTCATCCGGGACAGCCTGGGACTATGGCTACACCTTC. This gives the protein CASSSGTAWDYGYTF.

This clone has just a few counts. V usage is TRBV5-1 and J usage is TRBJ2-1; 7 nucleotides agree with TRBD1. V lost 2 bases, J lost 6 bases, and 2 bases stayed unmatched. The CDR3 extends over 13 amino acids. Looked up from germline, CDR1 is SGHRS and CDR2 is YFSETQ. CDR3 residues: CASSLDRVNEQFF. In DNA form, the CDR3 reads TGCGCCAGCAGCTTAGACAGGGTCAATGAGCAGTTCTTC.

The sample holds a few counts of this clone. V is TRBV19 and J is TRBJ1-1; 10 bases align to TRBD1. V shed 4 bases, J shed 4 bases, and the junction held 3 bases outside the gene matches. CDR1 and CDR2 (germline): LNHDA, SQIVND (reference sequence). The CDR3 is 14 amino acids. The DNA of the CDR3 is TGTGCCAGTAGTAACCGGGACAGGGGCACTGAAGCTTTCTTT. It translates to CASSNRDRGTEAFF.

This rearrangement joins TRBV12-1 to TRBJ2-7; the D call in the table, TRBD2, was not verified against the DNA. TRBV12-1 corresponds to a pseudogene. The CDR3 totals 12 residues. CDR3 DNA: TGTGTCATCGGGGGGGAGTTCTACGAGCAGTACTTC. It specifies CVIGGEFYEQYF.

The V and J genes are TRBV4-3 and TRBJ2-4; D may be TRBD1 (6 bases). The CDR3 consists of 17 residues. Per the germline V gene, CDR1 is LGHNA and CDR2 is YSLEER. The germline V and J ends were trimmed by 0 bases and 0 bases, with 12 bases remaining between them. The chain's CDR3 is CASSQEWDTPAKNIQYF. CDR3 bases: TGCGCCAGCAGCCAAGAATGGGACACCCCAGCCAAAAACATTCAGTACTTC.

This chain connects TRBV19 to TRBJ2-7, with 10 bases that match TRBD2. Germline trimming cut 6 bases from V and 5 bases from J; bases unmatched to any gene: 4. The CDR3 runs 13 residues. In germline, CDR1 is LNHDA, CDR2 SQIVND (reference sequence). CDR3 DNA sequence: TGTGCCAGTAGCCAAGCGGGAGGGGACGAGCAGTACTTC. It codes for CASSQAGGDEQYF. Variable domain in full (rest from reference TRBV19 and TRBJ2-7): DGGITQSPKYLFRKEGQNVTLSCEQNLNHDAMYWYRQDPGQGLRLIYYSQIVNDFQKGDIAEGYSVSREKKESFPLTVTSAQKNPTAFYLCASSQAGGDEQYFGPGTRLTVT.

This chain connects TRBV10-3 to TRBJ2-5, with D perhaps TRBD2 (5 bases). The germline V and J ends were trimmed by 6 bases and 4 bases, with 12 bases remaining between them. The CDR3 consists of 13 residues. The V gene's germline CDR1 is ENHRY and CDR2 SYGVKD. The CDR3 DNA follows: TGTGCCATCAGCTCCTCGGGGTCAGAGACCCAGTACTTC. Translated, it gives CAISSSGSETQYF.

V and J are TRBV2 and TRBJ2-2; the match to TRBD2 covers 12 bases. V lost 6 bases and J lost 4; bases outside the gene matches: 6. Germline-derived CDR1 and CDR2 are SNHLY and FYNNEI. The CDR3 totals 16 residues. The CDR3 loop is CASRPLAGGTTGELFF. As DNA, the CDR3 is TGTGCCAGCAGGCCACTAGCGGGAGGTACCACCGGGGAGCTGTTTTTT.

The rearrangement uses TRBV9 and TRBJ2-7; unclear D gene. The V end was cut by 0 bases, the J end by 0 bases, with 10 bases between. Looked up from germline, CDR1 is SGDLS and CDR2 is YYNGEE. The CDR3 has 15 amino acids. The CDR3 loop reads CASSVGPPTSYEQYF. DNA of the CDR3: TGTGCCAGCAGCGTAGGGCCTCCAACCTCCTACGAGCAGTACTTC.

This rearrangement joins TRBV28 to TRBJ2-3, with D possibly being TRBD1 (5 bases). CDR3 length: 16 residues. From germline, CDR1 is MDHEN and CDR2 SYDVKM. V shed 1 base and J shed 5 bases, with 16 bases lying between them. The CDR3 is CASSLFSWTRVDTQYF. The DNA for the CDR3 is TGTGCCAGCAGTTTATTCTCTTGGACCAGGGTAGATACGCAGTATTTT.

The chain recombines TRBV4-1 with TRBJ1-4; the D is unclear. The CDR3 runs to 19 residues. Germline loops: CDR1 MGHRA, CDR2 YSYEKL. The ends were cut back, 0 bases at V and 1 base at J, with 18 bases in the middle. The CDR3 loop is CASSQDPPGSSGTNEKLFF. Written as DNA, the CDR3 is TGCGCCAGCAGCCAAGATCCCCCTGGATCTAGCGGAACTAATGAAAAACTGTTTTTT.

The chain combines TRBV6-5 with TRBJ1-4; 8 bases are a match to TRBD1. This CDR3 comprises 14 residues. Per the germline V gene, CDR1 is MNHEY and CDR2 is SVGAGI. Trimming at V came to 6 bases and at J to 8 bases, leaving 8 bases not matched to a gene. Here the CDR3 DNA reads TGTGCCAGCAGCACCCAGGGGGCTTGGGAAAAACTGTTTTTT. Its protein is CASSTQGAWEKLFF.

The rearrangement uses TRBV15 and TRBJ2-1; the match to TRBD2 covers 8 bases. Germline V gene data show CDR1 as LNHNV and CDR2 as YYDKDF (reference sequence). With 4 bases clipped from V and 2 bases from J, the junction kept 13 bases outside the gene matches. The CDR3 covers 18 residues. CDR3 bases: TGTGCCACCAGCACCACAATACCGGGACTAGGTACCTACAATGAGCAGTTCTTC. It specifies CATSTTIPGLGTYNEQFF.

This chain connects TRBV5-8 to TRBJ1-3; D gene unclear. Germline V lookup: CDR1 SGHTS, CDR2 YDEGEE. The CDR3 has 14 residues. Deletions cut 4 bases from V and 2 bases from J, with 10 bases between. CDR3 protein: CASSRGSPGNTIYF. In nucleotides, the CDR3 is TGTGCCAGCAGCCGAGGGTCCCCTGGAAACACCATATATTTT.

This chain connects TRBV30 to TRBJ2-2; D is unresolved. CDR1 GTSNPN and CDR2 SVGIG come from the germline V gene (reference sequence). The V and J ends lost 0 bases and 6 bases respectively, with 5 bases between them. There are 12 residues in the CDR3. This CDR3 is CAWSVHPGELFF. For the CDR3, the DNA is TGTGCCTGGAGTGTACACCCCGGGGAGCTGTTTTTT.

This clone was seen only once. The gene calls are TRBV7-9 and TRBJ1-2, with no clear D. Trimming took 1 base from V and 7 from J, leaving 16 bases between them. Germline CDR1 SEHNR, CDR2 FQNEAQ (reference sequence). The CDR3 is 15 amino acids. The CDR3 DNA is TGTGCCAGCAGCTTAGAGGTATCGGGTATAGGTGGCTACACCTTC. Its translation: CASSLEVSGIGGYTF.

The rearrangement joins TRBV19 to TRBJ1-5; D gene uncertain. CDR1 and CDR2 from the germline V gene are LNHDA and SQIVND (reference sequence). CDR3 length: 15 residues. V lost 7 bases, J lost 4 bases, and 17 bases lay in between. In nucleotides, the CDR3 is TGTGCCAGTAACACGAGGACGGGGTCGAATCAGCCCCAGCATTTT. Protein: CASNTRTGSNQPQHF. The full variable domain, its missing parts supplied by reference TRBV19 and TRBJ1-5, is DGGITQSPKYLFRKEGQNVTLSCEQNLNHDAMYWYRQDPGQGLRLIYYSQIVNDFQKGDIAEGYSVSREKKESFPLTVTSAQKNPTAFYLCASNTRTGSNQPQHFGDGTRLSIL.

This clone showed up just once. The V call is TRBV29-1, the J call TRBJ1-2; maybe TRBD1 (6 bases). This CDR3 is 13 amino acids long. Between the trimmed V and J ends, which lost 6 bases and 8 bases, there was a span of 19 bases. Germline V lookup: CDR1 SQVTM, CDR2 ANQGSEA. The CDR3 sequence: CSVTVGGNSGYTF. Here the CDR3 DNA reads TGCAGCGTCACCGTAGGGGGAAATAGCGGCTACACCTTC.

The V gene is TRBV18, the J gene TRBJ2-3, with no clear D. Germline V gives CDR1 KGHSH, CDR2 LQKENI. The V end was cut by 0 bases, the J end by 4 bases, with 14 bases between. The CDR3 runs 16 residues. CDR3 DNA: TGTGCCAGCTCACCACCTGAGTCTCGGAGCGCAGATACGCAGTATTTT. It is translated as CASSPPESRSADTQYF. The full variable domain, with the rest looked up from reference TRBV18 and TRBJ2-3, is NAGVMQNPRHLVRRRGQEARLRCSPMKGHSHVYWYRQLPEEGLKFMVYLQKENIIDESGMPKERFSAEFPKEGPSILRIQQVVRGDSAAYFCASSPPESRSADTQYFGPGTRLTVL.

The chain combines TRBV7-3 with TRBJ2-2, with 15 bases fitting TRBD2. V shed 6 bases, J shed 4 bases, and the junction held 9 bases outside the gene matches. The germline V gene encodes CDR1 SGHTA and CDR2 FQGTGA. This CDR3 region has 18 residues. The CDR3 protein is CASSSGLAGGPGTGELFF. The CDR3 DNA follows: TGTGCCAGCAGTTCAGGACTAGCGGGAGGGCCGGGCACCGGGGAGCTGTTTTTT. The variable domain in full, completed from reference TRBV7-3 and TRBJ2-2, reads GAGVSQTPSNKVTEKGKYVELRCDPISGHTALYWYRQSLGQGPEFLIYFQGTGAADDSGLPNDRFFAVRPEGSVSTLKIQRTERGDSAVYLCASSSGLAGGPGTGELFFGEGSRLTVL.

The count of this clone is one. J is TRBJ2-2 and V is TRBV14, with unresolved D. The CDR3 covers 14 residues. The germline V gene encodes CDR1 SGHDN and CDR2 FVKESK. Trimming removed 1 base from V and 5 bases from J, with 8 bases in between. The CDR3 sequence: CASSQARGTGELFF. In nucleotides, the CDR3 is TGTGCCAGCAGCCAAGCCCGAGGAACCGGGGAGCTGTTTTTT.

The chain uses TRBV15 and TRBJ2-7; 7 positions match TRBD1. The V gene end was trimmed by 3 bases and the J gene end by 2 bases; junction bases not matched to a gene: 4. CDR3 length: 14 amino acids. Germline loops: CDR1 LNHNV, CDR2 YYDKDF (reference sequence). The CDR3: CATSRGRGTYEQYF. CDR3 DNA: TGTGCCACCAGCAGGGGCAGGGGGACCTACGAGCAGTACTTC.

The CDR3 DNA sequence: TGTGCCAGCAGCTGGGTCAACGGCGGGAAGGGAGATACGCAGTATTTT. Encoded protein: CASSWVNGGKGDTQYF. The V call is TRBV5-5, the J call TRBJ2-3; D possibly corresponds to TRBD2 (6 bases). V lost 3 bases to trimming and J lost 5 bases, with 19 bases between them. This CDR3 is built from 16 residues. Germline CDR1 and CDR2: SGHKS and YYEKEE (reference sequence).